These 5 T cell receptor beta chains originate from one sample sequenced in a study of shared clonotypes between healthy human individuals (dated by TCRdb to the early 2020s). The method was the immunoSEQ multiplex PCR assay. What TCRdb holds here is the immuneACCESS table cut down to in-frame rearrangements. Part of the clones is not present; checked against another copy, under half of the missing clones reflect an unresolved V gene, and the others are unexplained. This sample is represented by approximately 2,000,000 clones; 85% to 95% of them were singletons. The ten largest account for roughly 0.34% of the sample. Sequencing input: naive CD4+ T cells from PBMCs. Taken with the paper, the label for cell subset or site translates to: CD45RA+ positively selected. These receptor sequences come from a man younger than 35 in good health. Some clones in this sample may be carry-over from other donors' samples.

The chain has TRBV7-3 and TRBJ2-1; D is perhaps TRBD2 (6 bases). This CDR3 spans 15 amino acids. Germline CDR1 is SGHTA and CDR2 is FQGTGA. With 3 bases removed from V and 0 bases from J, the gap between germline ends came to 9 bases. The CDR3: CASSFAGTSYNEQFF. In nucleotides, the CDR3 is TGTGCCAGCAGCTTTGCGGGGACCTCCTACAATGAGCAGTTCTTC. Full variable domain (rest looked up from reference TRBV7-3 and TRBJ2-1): GAGVSQTPSNKVTEKGKYVELRCDPISGHTALYWYRQSLGQGPEFLIYFQGTGAADDSGLPNDRFFAVRPEGSVSTLKIQRTERGDSAVYLCASSFAGTSYNEQFFGPGTRLTVL.

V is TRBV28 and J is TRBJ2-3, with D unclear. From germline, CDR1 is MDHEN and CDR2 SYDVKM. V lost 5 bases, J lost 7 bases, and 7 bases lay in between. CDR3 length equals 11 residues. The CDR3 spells CASSLRNTQYF. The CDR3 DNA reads TGTGCCAGCAGTCTGCGAAATACGCAGTATTTT.

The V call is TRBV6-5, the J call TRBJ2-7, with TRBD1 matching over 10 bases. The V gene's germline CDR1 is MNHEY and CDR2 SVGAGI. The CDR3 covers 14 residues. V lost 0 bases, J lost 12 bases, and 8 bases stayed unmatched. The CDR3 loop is CASSYSPGQGPGYF. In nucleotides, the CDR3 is TGTGCCAGCAGTTACTCGCCGGGACAGGGGCCCGGGTACTTC.

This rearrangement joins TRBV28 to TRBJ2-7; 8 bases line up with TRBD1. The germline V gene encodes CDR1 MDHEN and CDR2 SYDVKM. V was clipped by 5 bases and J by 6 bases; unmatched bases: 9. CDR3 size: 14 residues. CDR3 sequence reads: CASSTRGRSIEQYF. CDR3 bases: TGTGCCAGCAGTACCAGGGGGCGAAGCATCGAGCAGTACTTC.

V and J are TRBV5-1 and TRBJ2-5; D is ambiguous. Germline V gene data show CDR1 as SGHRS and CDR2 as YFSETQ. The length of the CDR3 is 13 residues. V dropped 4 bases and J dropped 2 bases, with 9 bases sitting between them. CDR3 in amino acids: CASSQVVQETQYF. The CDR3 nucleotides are TGCGCCAGCAGCCAAGTCGTACAAGAGACCCAGTACTTC.